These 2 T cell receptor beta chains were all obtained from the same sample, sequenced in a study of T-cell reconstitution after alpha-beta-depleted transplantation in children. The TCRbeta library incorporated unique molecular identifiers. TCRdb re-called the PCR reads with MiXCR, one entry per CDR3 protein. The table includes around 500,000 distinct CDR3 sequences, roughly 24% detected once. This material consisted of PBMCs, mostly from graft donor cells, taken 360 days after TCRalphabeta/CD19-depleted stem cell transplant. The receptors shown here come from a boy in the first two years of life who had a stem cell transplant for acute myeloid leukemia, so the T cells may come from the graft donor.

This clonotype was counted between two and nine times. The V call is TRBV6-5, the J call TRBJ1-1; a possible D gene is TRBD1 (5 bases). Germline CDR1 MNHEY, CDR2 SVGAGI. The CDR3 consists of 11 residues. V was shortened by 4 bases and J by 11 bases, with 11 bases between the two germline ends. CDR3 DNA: TGTGCCAGCAGTTCAGACAGTGTGGCTTTCTTT. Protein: CASSSDSVAFF.

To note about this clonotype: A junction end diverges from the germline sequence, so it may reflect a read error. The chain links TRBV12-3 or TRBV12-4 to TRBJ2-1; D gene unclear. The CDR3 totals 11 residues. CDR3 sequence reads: CASSQRFERFF. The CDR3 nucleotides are TGTGCCAGCAGTCAGAGGTTTGAGCGGTTCTTC.